The rows below give T cell receptor beta chains drawn from one sample of a study of shared clonotypes between healthy human individuals. Only in-frame clones appear in the TCRdb table, and some are missing; sequencing was by immunoSEQ multiplex PCR. Counted here are 2.5 million or so clones, approximately 94% occurring once; the ten biggest clones make up 0.14%. The sample was naive CD4+ T cells sorted from blood. The receptors come from a man between 18 and 29 years old in good health. The CDR3 runs from the conserved cysteine through the conserved F or W. The D gene is left open where the match is weak. Part of the rows lack a size; the others show once, few, many or a class for expanded clones.

TRBD1	16	-	TRBV30	TRBJ1-2	TGTGCCTGGAGTGTACGGGACAGGGGAAGGGGCTACGGCTACACCTTC	CAWSVRDRGRGYGYTF
TRBD1	14	-	TRBV6-5	TRBJ2-7	TGTGCCAGCAGAGCAGAACAGGGGGCCTACGAGCAGTACTTC	CASRAEQGAYEQYF
-	12	-	TRBV30	TRBJ2-3	TGTGCCTGGAGTGCGGGCACAGATACGCAGTATTTT	CAWSAGTDTQYF
-	15	-	TRBV4-1	TRBJ2-3	TGCGCCAGCAGCCAAAGGTGGCCCCCCACAGATACGCAGTATTTT	CASSQRWPPTDTQYF
-	12	-	TRBV10-2	TRBJ1-2	TGCGCCAGCCCCAGTTCCCCGAGAGGCTACACCTTC	CASPSSPRGYTF
-	14	once	TRBV5-1	TRBJ1-3	TGCGCCAGCAGCTCGAGGGAGTCTGGAAACACCATATATTTT	CASSSRESGNTIYF
-	14	-	TRBV27	TRBJ2-5	TGTGCCAGCAGTTTATCAGGTGGAGGAGAGACCCAGTACTTC	CASSLSGGGETQYF
-	14	-	TRBV30	TRBJ2-5	TGTGCCTGGAGTGGGCTAGGGGACTCAGGGACCCAGTACTTC	CAWSGLGDSGTQYF
TRBD1	14	-	TRBV7-2	TRBJ1-1	TGTGCCAGCAGCGCGGACAGGGTAAACACTGAAGCTTTCTTT	CASSADRVNTEAFF
-	16	-	TRBV9	TRBJ2-1	TGTGCCAGCAGCCCGGGGCTAGCGAAAGCCTACAATGAGCAGTTCTTC	CASSPGLAKAYNEQFF
-	17	-	TRBV25-1	TRBJ2-6	TGTGCCAGCAGTGCCCGGACAGCCTCCTCTGGGGCCAACGTCCTGACTTTC	CASSARTASSGANVLTF
-	13	-	TRBV2	TRBJ2-3	TGTGCCAGCAGGGGGACTAGCACAGATACGCAGTATTTT	CASRGTSTDTQYF
TRBD1	14	-	TRBV11-1	TRBJ1-2	TGTGCCAGCAGCTTTAGTCGACAGGGGGCTGGCTACACCTTC	CASSFSRQGAGYTF
TRBD1	15	-	TRBV5-6	TRBJ2-7	TGTGCCAGCAGTTCTACCAGGGGGTGGGTCTACGAGCAGTACTTC	CASSSTRGWVYEQYF
-	12	-	TRBV27	TRBJ2-3	TGTGCCAGCAGTCCATCAACAGATACGCAGTATTTT	CASSPSTDTQYF
TRBD1	15	-	TRBV19	TRBJ1-3	TGTGCCAGTAGTCCCGACAGGGAGGCTGGAAACACCATATATTTT	CASSPDREAGNTIYF
TRBD1	15	-	TRBV7-6	TRBJ2-5	TGTGCCAGCAGCTTAGTGGACAGGGGAAGAGAGACCCAGTACTTC	CASSLVDRGRETQYF
TRBD2	14	-	TRBV6-6	TRBJ2-7	TGTGCCAGCAGTCAGAGCGGGACCTCCTACGAGCAGTACTTC	CASSQSGTSYEQYF
-	13	-	TRBV5-4	TRBJ2-5	TGTGCCAGCAGCTTGGGGGCCCTTGAGACCCAGTACTTC	CASSLGALETQYF
-	17	-	TRBV4-1	TRBJ2-5	TGCGCCAGCAGCCCCTCCGGCGGTGGCAAGGGGATCGAGACCCAGTACTTC	CASSPSGGGKGIETQYF
TRBD1	14	-	TRBV19	TRBJ2-3	TGTGCCAGTAGTCGACAGGGGGGGACAGATACGCAGTATTTT	CASSRQGGTDTQYF
-	14	-	TRBV6-6	TRBJ2-7	TGTGCCAGCAGTCAACCTACAACTAGGGACGAGCAGTACTTC	CASSQPTTRDEQYF